This T cell receptor beta chain was identified in a study of T cell changes during pregnancy in multiple sclerosis. The table came from immunoSEQ multiplex PCR; TCRdb's copy has only in-frame clones and leaves some out. The table lists 55,000 to 70,000 clones, about nine tenths of them singletons. Here the sequenced sample was CD4+ T cells from peripheral blood mononuclear cells, taken in the third trimester of pregnancy. The origin of this receptor is a female donor with multiple sclerosis, enrolled in a pregnancy study.

The CDR3 DNA sequence: TGTGCCAGCAGTGCACAGGGGCGCGCGGGAGAAAAACTGTTTTTT. Protein: CASSAQGRAGEKLFF. The V gene is TRBV6-1, the J gene TRBJ1-4; 7 bases align to TRBD1. CDR1 is MNHNS, CDR2 SASEGT, per germline. The CDR3 runs to 15 residues. Trimming at V came to 4 bases and at J to 8 bases, leaving 10 bases not matched to a gene.